This passage covers 16 T cell receptor beta chains from one sample sequenced in a study of OX40 agonist ivuxolimab in advanced cancers. Repertoires were generated with immunoSEQ multiplex PCR, while TCRdb's copy carries only in-frame clones and drops some. The sample lists over 15,000 clones; around four fifths were seen once. This specimen was CD4+ or CD8+ T cells sorted from blood, taken in a trial of the OX40 agonist ivuxolimab. Source of these receptors: an adult with an advanced solid tumor such as melanoma, head and neck, liver or kidney cancer.

This rearrangement joins TRBV27 to TRBJ2-3, with 8 nucleotides matching TRBD2. Looked up from germline, CDR1 is MNHEY and CDR2 is SMNVEV (reference sequence). J gave up 1 base and V 2 bases, and 14 bases lay outside the gene matches. CDR3 length: 19 residues. CDR3 loop: CASSLTGWTSPRGTDTQYF. CDR3 nucleotides: TGTGCCAGCAGTTTAACGGGATGGACTAGCCCCCGGGGCACAGATACGCAGTATTTT.

The V and J genes are TRBV28 and TRBJ1-3; D ambiguous. The CDR3 loop spans 15 amino acids. V shed 0 bases and J shed 0 bases, with 6 bases lying between them. The germline CDR1 and CDR2 sequences are MDHEN and SYDVKM. The CDR3, as DNA: TGTGCCAGCAGTTTATGGGTGAGCTCTGGAAACACCATATATTTT. This encodes CASSLWVSSGNTIYF.

The chain has TRBV28 and TRBJ2-1; TRBD1 matches at 10 bases. The junction had 10 bases not matched to a gene; V was cut back by 3 bases and J by 8 bases. Germline loops: CDR1 MDHEN, CDR2 SYDVKM. This CDR3 spans 16 amino acids. The chain's CDR3 is CASSFPSPDRGDEQFF. The CDR3 DNA reads as TGTGCCAGCAGTTTTCCGTCCCCGGACAGGGGGGATGAGCAGTTCTTC.

The chain has TRBV11-2 and TRBJ2-5; tentatively, D is TRBD2 (6 bases). CDR3 length: 16 amino acids. CDR1 and CDR2 from the germline V gene are SGHAT and FQNNGV. V was trimmed by 4 bases and J by 5 bases, leaving 20 bases between them. The CDR3 protein is CASSSISGPEGETQYF. The DNA for the CDR3 is TGTGCCAGCAGCTCAATAAGCGGGCCTGAGGGGGAGACCCAGTACTTC.

This clone was counted once. The genes are TRBV15 and TRBJ1-5; TRBD1 aligns across 7 bases. CDR3 size: 15 residues. The germline CDR1 and CDR2 sequences are LNHNV and YYDKDF (reference sequence). J gave up 5 bases and V 5 bases, and 9 bases lay outside the gene matches. The DNA of the CDR3 is TGTGCCACCAGCGCGACCCGGGACAGTCATCAGCCCCAGCATTTT. Residues: CATSATRDSHQPQHF.

This clone was detected only a few times. This rearrangement joins TRBV5-4 to TRBJ2-5; no reliable D call. The CDR3 has 16 residues. From germline, CDR1 is SGHNT and CDR2 YYREEE (reference sequence). Trimming took off 3 bases at V and 1 base at J, with 16 bases between the two ends. CDR3 sequence reads: CASSWSPQQPQETQYF. The CDR3 nucleotides read TGTGCCAGCAGCTGGTCACCACAGCAGCCCCAAGAGACCCAGTACTTC. Filled out from reference TRBV5-4 and TRBJ2-5, the complete variable domain reads ETGVTQSPTHLIKTRGQQVTLRCSSQSGHNTVSWYQQALGQGPQFIFQYYREEENGRGNFPPRFSGLQFPNYSSELNVNALELDDSALYLCASSWSPQQPQETQYFGPGTRLLVL.

This clone was found a few times. V and J are TRBV15 and TRBJ2-5; D unclear. Germline V gene lookup returns CDR1 LNHNV and CDR2 YYDKDF (reference sequence). This CDR3 is 17 amino acids long. Trimming removed 3 bases from V and 5 bases from J, with 22 bases in between. The CDR3 nucleotides are TGTGCCACCAGCAGCCCCACGGCCCAGCTACTGGGGGAGACCCAGTACTTC. This codes for CATSSPTAQLLGETQYF.

The chain joins TRBV5-6 to TRBJ1-2; D may be TRBD1 (5 bases). CDR1 and CDR2 from the germline V gene are SGHDT and YYEEEE. The CDR3 sequence is 14 residues long. The V and J ends lost 0 bases and 4 bases respectively, with 10 bases between them. The CDR3, as DNA: TGTGCCAGCAGCTTGGGACAGATAACCTATGGCTACACCTTC. It specifies CASSLGQITYGYTF.

This rearrangement joins TRBV9 to TRBJ2-1; D possibly corresponds to TRBD2 (5 bases). Germline V gene data show CDR1 as SGDLS and CDR2 as YYNGEE. The CDR3 has 17 residues. The germline V and J ends were trimmed by 3 bases and 0 bases, with 16 bases remaining between them. CDR3 nucleotide sequence: TGTGCCAGCAGCGCCCCATCTGAGGGAAGCTCCTACAATGAGCAGTTCTTC. This encodes CASSAPSEGSSYNEQFF.

This clone has a single count. V and J are TRBV13 and TRBJ1-2; 12 bases match TRBD1. V lost 3 bases and J lost 4; bases outside the gene matches: 6. The CDR3 loop spans 16 amino acids. CDR1 and CDR2 (germline): PRHDT, FYEKMQ (reference sequence). The CDR3, as DNA: TGTGCCAGCAGCTTTAATCCGGGACAGGGGGCCTATGGCTACACCTTC. Protein sequence: CASSFNPGQGAYGYTF.

V is TRBV15 and J is TRBJ2-2; D call uncertain. This CDR3 contains 13 residues. The V and J ends lost 7 bases and 4 bases respectively, with 10 bases between them. Per germline, CDR1 LNHNV and CDR2 YYDKDF (reference sequence). CDR3 coding DNA: TGTGCCACCACAGATCCGGGCACCGGGGAGCTGTTTTTT. Residues: CATTDPGTGELFF.

This clone came up a few times. The V gene is TRBV28, the J gene TRBJ2-1; unclear D gene. The CDR3 is 12 amino acids. The germline V gene encodes CDR1 MDHEN and CDR2 SYDVKM. The germline V and J ends were trimmed by 5 bases and 7 bases, with 9 bases remaining between them. The CDR3 DNA sequence: TGTGCCAGCAGTCCGCCCCCAAATGAGCAGTTCTTC. Protein product: CASSPPPNEQFF.

V usage is TRBV27 and J usage is TRBJ2-7, with D perhaps matching TRBD1 or TRBD2 (5 bases each). Trimming took 6 bases from V and 2 from J, leaving 17 bases between them. Germline CDR1 MNHEY, CDR2 SMNVEV (reference sequence). The CDR3 has 15 amino acids. The CDR3 spells CASSPRDVGTYEQYF. In DNA form, the CDR3 reads TGTGCCAGCAGCCCCCGGGACGTTGGAACCTACGAGCAGTACTTC.

The rearrangement links TRBV11-2 to TRBJ1-1, with TRBD1 matching 9 bases. CDR1 SGHAT and CDR2 FQNNGV come from the germline V gene. The V and J ends lost 5 bases and 11 bases, in that order; junction bases with no gene match: 6. This CDR3 contains 12 residues. The CDR3 nucleotides are TGTGCCAGCAGCATGGACAGGGGAAAGGCTTTCTTT. This gives the protein CASSMDRGKAFF.

V and J are TRBV29-1 and TRBJ2-1; 11 bases fit TRBD2. This CDR3 has 15 amino acids. J was trimmed by 0 bases and V by 6 bases; bases with no gene match: 4. Germline V gene lookup returns CDR1 SQVTM and CDR2 ANQGSEA. This CDR3 reads CSVAGTSGSYNEQFF. CDR3 bases: TGCAGCGTCGCCGGGACTAGCGGCTCCTACAATGAGCAGTTCTTC.

The V gene is TRBV29-1, the J gene TRBJ1-1, with 10 bases identical to TRBD1. The germline V gene has CDR1 SQVTM and CDR2 ANQGSEA. CDR3 length: 13 amino acids. V lost 7 bases, J lost 5 bases, and 7 bases stayed unmatched. CDR3 nucleotide sequence: TGCAGCGCCTGGACAGGGGGTGGGACTGAAGCTTTCTTT. Translated, it gives CSAWTGGGTEAFF.